This T cell receptor beta chain was documented in a study of T cells in women clearing cervical HPV infection. This CDR3 comprises 17 residues. V shed 4 bases, J shed 8 bases, and the junction held 15 bases outside the gene matches. Germline V gives CDR1 LGHNA, CDR2 YNFKEQ. Some clones are missing from TCRdb's copy, which holds only in-frame ones; the method was immunoSEQ multiplex PCR. This sample's table has approximately 41,000 clones. Worth noting for this clone: With the read ending 3 residues before the CDR3 end, the germline J gene is used to fill in that end.

V and J are TRBV4-2 and TRBJ2-2; 8 nucleotides line up with TRBD2. This receptor was taken from a woman between 18 and 70 years old with a cervical HPV16 infection that either progressed to CIN3+ or cleared (not recorded which). The sequenced material came from blood buffy coat. CDR3 DNA, as far as it was read: TGTGCCAGCAGCCCGCAATGGCAGACTAGCGTTTCTGGGGAG. Its translation: CASSPQWQTSVSGE. The whole CDR3 sequence reads CASSPQWQTSVSGELFF.